This TCR beta chain was captured by sequencing in a study of tumor-infiltrating lymphocytes in localized non-small cell lung cancer. Study-level information: Patients included smokers and never-smokers with various histologies, some sampled after neoadjuvant chemotherapy.

This CDR3 comprises 13 residues. The V and J ends lost 2 bases and 4 bases respectively, with 5 bases between them. Germline V CDR1 and CDR2: MNHNY, SVGAGI (reference sequence). Sequencing used immunoSEQ multiplex PCR; TCRdb keeps in-frame clones, though not all of them. The sample has approximately 12,000 clones, 75% to 80% seen once. The V call is TRBV6-6, the J call TRBJ1-4; D not resolved. The clonotype was recovered from a human donor with non-small cell lung cancer. The sequenced sample was uninvolved lung tissue not adjacent to the tumor. DNA of the CDR3: TGTGCCAGCAGTTACAGGGTTAATGAAAAACTGTTTTTT. It yields the protein CASSYRVNEKLFF.